Here is one TCR beta chain with its context. The specificity of this receptor is unknown. Per-base qualities were not stored, and no clone one base away is much larger. Relative to germline, V is 5 bases shorter and J is 3 bases shorter, with 13 bases between their ends. The CDR3 contains 14 residues, cysteine and phenylalanine counted. Of all the DNA, just the CDR3 is kept, 42 bases in frame from base 1. For CDR1 and CDR2, the germline V gene (reference sequence) lists MNHEY and SMNVEV. These data belong to a study of T cell responses to AZD1222 COVID-19 vaccine (dated by TCRdb to the early 2020s). Study-wide context: TCR sequencing covered some 240 trial participants: 207 given two doses of AZD1222 and approximately 25 given two doses of MenACWY control vaccine. Trial participants were enrolled by age into subgroups of 18-55, 56-69 and 70-plus years, and about 150, 27 and 61 TCR-sequenced participants, respectively, were included in these subgroups.

The CDR3 regions of human TCRbeta chains were analyzed by immunosequencing. For the original study's pipeline: TCRs in the repertoires were compared against a reference library of SARS-CoV-2-specific TCRs that had been generated with the MIRA antigen-specificity platform. Breadth meant the fraction of unique TCRs that were SARS-CoV-2-associated, whereas depth meant the fraction of total T cells that were SARS-CoV-2-associated. Using the MIRA data, each spike-specific TCR was mapped to the spike region that the TCR reacts to and placed in a CD4 or CD8 class. Log10-transformed breadth and depth values were compared by one-way ANOVA with Sidak's multiple comparisons tests. TCRdb carries this immuneACCESS record with in-frame sequences only. Its versions omit some clonotypes, under half of them owing to an unresolved V gene in the studies checked, with the rest unexplained. V and J calls plus clone size are reproduced from that table; the DNA served to infer D and trimming. This sample comprises some 160,000 clones, roughly 91% of them detected only once. The leading ten clones occupy around 1.8% of the sample.

Study-wide findings and limitations: Participants were mostly white British, with more females than males. The authors suggested clonal diversity may have been underestimated. The vaccine-associated CD4 TCRs covered the entire spike protein, and the dominant responses fell in regions 160-218 and 743-854. In the small 56-69-year group, the increase in depth fell short of significance, most likely because of low power. After two AZD1222 doses, both the breadth and the depth of spike-specific TCRs were significantly higher than at day 0 and than in MenACWY recipients. Conclusions about previously exposed vaccinees are limited because only five to seven AZD1222 recipients were SARS-CoV-2 seropositive at baseline. No day 14 peak-response samples were available, so repertoires were characterized only after the peak T cell response. Nearly half of unique spike-specific TCRs reportedly recognized epitopes outside regions mutated in the B.1.351 and B.1.1.7 variants.

What this sample's time point label stands for: about 28 days (+/-7) after the second vaccine dose. AZD1222 recipients whose second dose came at about 4 weeks and those whose second dose came at about 12 weeks were combined into one group, since spike-specific TCR depth and breadth did not differ between the two schedules. The vaccinee samples were drawn from two UK trials, COV001 and COV002, one of which was a single-blind randomized controlled phase 2/3 trial testing AZD1222 (ChAdOx1 nCoV-19) in healthy adults. Trial participant PBMC samples were collected at day 0 and day 28 after the second dose for TCRbeta chain sequencing.

This sequence originates from an adult who received the AZD1222 COVID-19 vaccine. The material sequenced was peripheral blood, taken 28 days after the second AZD1222 dose. In this chain, TRBV27 is recombined with TRBJ1-2, with TRBD1 as a weak D call on 6 bases. The CDR3 corresponds to CASSESQGYYGYTF. In nucleotides, the sequence is TGTGCCAGCAGTGAGTCACAGGGTTACTATGGCTACACCTTC.